These 9 T cell receptor beta chains came from one sample sequenced in a study of shared clonotypes between healthy human individuals. Method: immunoSEQ multiplex PCR; TCRdb's copy keeps in-frame clones and lacks some. The data show some 2,500,000 clones, with 80% to 95% seen just once and around 0.35% held by the top ten. Sequencing used naive CD4+ T cells from PBMCs. As to subset: CD45RA+ positively selected. The receptors derive from a man younger than 35 in good health. Some clones in this sample may be carry-over from other donors' samples.

The chain joins TRBV7-2 to TRBJ2-7; maybe TRBD2 (6 bases). CDR3 length: 17 residues. Germline CDR1 is SGHTA and CDR2 is FQGNSA. The V end lost 2 bases, the J end lost 9 bases, and 26 bases lay between the germline ends. CDR3 loop: CASSLSIRRETCVVQYF. DNA of the CDR3: TGTGCCAGCAGCTTATCCATCCGGCGGGAAACGTGTGTAGTGCAGTACTTC.

This clone showed up just a few times. At the DNA level, this CDR3 is encoded by other sequences in the same sample as well. The rearrangement joins TRBV9 to TRBJ2-3; D unresolved. Trimming pared 3 bases from V and 4 bases from J, leaving 9 bases between. The CDR3 runs to 13 residues. CDR1 is SGDLS, CDR2 YYNGEE, per germline. CDR3 residues: CASSALVADTQYF. The CDR3 region has the DNA TGTGCCAGCAGCGCCTTGGTCGCAGATACGCAGTATTTT.

The rearrangement joins TRBV28 to TRBJ1-2; D might be TRBD1 (6 bases). Germline values: CDR1 MDHEN, CDR2 SYDVKM. Trimming stripped 3 bases from V and 2 bases from J, with 13 bases between. The CDR3 extends over 15 amino acids. CDR3 sequence (DNA): TGTGCCAGCAGTTTGGGCGGGGGGCCCAACTATGGCTACACCTTC. Amino acids: CASSLGGGPNYGYTF.

This chain links TRBV30 with TRBJ1-1; 10 nucleotides agree with TRBD1. Germline trimming cut 7 bases from V and 8 bases from J; bases unmatched to any gene: 1. Germline CDR1 and CDR2: GTSNPN and SVGIG (reference sequence). The CDR3 contains 10 residues. CDR3 nucleotides: TGTGCCTTGACAGGGGGCGAAGCTTTCTTT. Protein: CALTGGEAFF. The full variable domain, its missing parts supplied by reference TRBV30 and TRBJ1-1, is SQTIHQWPATLVQPVGSPLSLECTVEGTSNPNLYWYRQAAGRGLQLLFYSVGIGQISSEVPQNLSASRPQDRQFILSSKKLLLSDSGFYLCALTGGEAFFGQGTRLTVV.

This rearrangement joins TRBV5-1 to TRBJ2-1; a possible D gene is TRBD2 (6 bases). This CDR3 has 14 residues. Germline V lookup: CDR1 SGHRS, CDR2 YFSETQ. The V end lost 4 bases, the J end lost 1 base, and 9 bases lay between the germline ends. The CDR3 protein is CASSVGTSYNEQFF. CDR3 nucleotide sequence: TGCGCCAGCAGCGTAGGGACTTCCTACAATGAGCAGTTCTTC.

V and J are TRBV7-9 and TRBJ2-5, with 8 bases that match TRBD2. The junction had 15 bases not matched to a gene; V was cut back by 5 bases and J by 4 bases. Germline V CDR1 and CDR2: SEHNR, FQNEAQ (reference sequence). CDR3 length equals 17 residues. The CDR3 reads CASSNLAGSLLGETQYF. DNA of the CDR3: TGTGCCAGCAGCAACTTAGCGGGAAGTTTATTGGGAGAGACCCAGTACTTC.

V gene TRBV4-1 combines with J gene TRBJ1-2; D unclear. CDR1 MGHRA and CDR2 YSYEKL come from the germline V gene. The CDR3 is 15 residues long. Trimming pared 0 bases from V and 2 bases from J, leaving 10 bases between. Here the CDR3 DNA reads TGCGCCAGCAGCCAAGATATCCCCTCCAACTATGGCTACACCTTC. Its protein product is CASSQDIPSNYGYTF.

This rearrangement joins TRBV28 to TRBJ2-1, with 10 positions matching TRBD2. Germline V gene sequence: CDR1 MDHEN, CDR2 SYDVKM. The CDR3 spans 15 residues. With V trimmed by 3 bases and J by 9 bases, 8 bases remained unmatched. CDR3 protein: CASSFPAGGTGEQFF. The CDR3 region has the DNA TGTGCCAGCAGTTTCCCAGCGGGAGGGACGGGTGAGCAGTTCTTC.

The chain combines TRBV9 with TRBJ1-1; TRBD1 matches at 9 bases. The V segment lost 4 bases and the J segment 5 bases; nucleotides outside the gene matches: 6. Germline V gives CDR1 SGDLS, CDR2 YYNGEE. The CDR3 has 14 amino acids. The CDR3 sequence: CASSPLGTGTEAFF. CDR3 in DNA: TGTGCCAGCAGCCCCCTAGGGACAGGGACTGAAGCTTTCTTT.